This T cell receptor (beta chain) originates from a study of blood T cell repertoires in COVID-19. Overall study context: From T cells, B-cell-depleted T cells, or PBMCs came the material, which was cDNA or gDNA.

V lost 2 bases, J lost 3 bases, and 9 bases stayed unmatched. Germline V gene lookup returns CDR1 SGHDN and CDR2 FVKESK. The CDR3 runs 17 residues. Using immunoSEQ multiplex PCR, the repertoire was profiled, and TCRdb retains in-frame clones only, with some absent. The sample contains a few hundred thousand clones, more than 85% of which appear only once. This chain uses TRBV14 with TRBJ2-7; 11 bases align to TRBD2. The sequenced sample consisted of PBMCs or T cells enriched from blood (not recorded which). This TCR was recovered from a woman aged 25 to 39 who had recovered from COVID-19. The CDR3, as DNA: TGTGCCAGCAGCCAACCAAGTCCGACTAGCGGGGTCTACGAGCAGTACTTC. Translation gives CASSQPSPTSGVYEQYF. The full variable domain, completed using reference TRBV14 and TRBJ2-7, is EAGVTQFPSHSVIEKGQTVTLRCDPISGHDNLYWYRRVMGKEIKFLLHFVKESKQDESGMPNNRFLAERTGGTYSTLKVQPAELEDSGVYFCASSQPSPTSGVYEQYFGPGTRLTVT.